Each of the 22 T cell receptor beta chains below was sequenced from the same sample in a study of blood T cell repertoires in COVID-19. Here immunoSEQ multiplex PCR was the method, and the copy in TCRdb shows in-frame clones only, minus some. The repertoire includes 90,000 to 110,000 clones, around 83% of them detected once, and 15% sits in the top ten. Sequencing was carried out using peripheral blood. These receptors came from a woman older than 75 with acute or convalescent COVID-19.

The V and J genes are TRBV19 and TRBJ2-7, with D perhaps given as TRBD1 or TRBD2 (12 bases each). Per the germline V gene, CDR1 is LNHDA and CDR2 is SQIVND (reference sequence). The CDR3 runs 21 residues. The DNA for the CDR3 is TGTGTCGGGACAGGGGGCACGTCTAGCGGGAGGGAACTTTTAAGCTCCTACGAGCAGTACGTC. Residues: CVGTGGTSSGRELLSSYEQYV.

This clone was detected only once. V usage is TRBV12-3 or TRBV12-4 and J usage is TRBJ1-1; D remains unclear. V was cut by 3 bases and J by 4 bases, with 6 bases left in between. The CDR3 is made up of 12 amino acids. CDR3 loop: CASSFGGTEAFF. CDR3 nucleotides: TGTGCCAGCAGTTTCGGCGGCACTGAAGCTTTCTTT.

This clone was counted between two and nine times. The genes are TRBV5-4 and TRBJ1-4; 10 bases are a match to TRBD1. This CDR3 region has 18 residues. Unmatched junction bases numbered 12, after V lost 1 base and J lost 6 bases. Looked up from germline, CDR1 is SGHNT and CDR2 is YYREEE (reference sequence). The CDR3 sequence: CASSLSPVSGTGDEKLFF. CDR3 nucleotides: TGTGCCAGCAGCTTGAGTCCGGTCTCCGGGACAGGGGATGAAAAACTGTTTTTT. The entire variable domain, with the rest obtained from reference TRBV5-4 and TRBJ1-4, is as follows: ETGVTQSPTHLIKTRGQQVTLRCSSQSGHNTVSWYQQALGQGPQFIFQYYREEENGRGNFPPRFSGLQFPNYSSELNVNALELDDSALYLCASSLSPVSGTGDEKLFFGSGTQLSVL.

This CDR3 reads CASSLETGRPNGETQYF. The DNA of the CDR3 is TGTGCCAGCAGCTTGGAGACAGGCCGGCCAAACGGAGAGACCCAGTACTTC. The gene calls are TRBV5-6 and TRBJ2-5, with D perhaps TRBD1 (6 bases). The V end was cut by 0 bases, the J end by 4 bases, with 19 bases between. CDR3 size: 17 residues. CDR1 and CDR2 (germline): SGHDT, YYEEEE.

The V call is TRBV11-2, the J call TRBJ2-1, with 11 bases identical to TRBD1. CDR3 length: 14 residues. Trimming cost V 3 bases and J 8 bases; bases outside gene matches: 3. Germline assignment: CDR1 SGHAT and CDR2 FQNNGV. The CDR3 DNA reads as TGTGCCAGCAGCTTGGACAGGGGGCTACATGAGCAGTTCTTC. The encoded protein is CASSLDRGLHEQFF.

This chain links TRBV5-1 with TRBJ2-5, with 7 bases identical to TRBD2. This CDR3 region has 16 residues. Germline V gene sequence: CDR1 SGHRS, CDR2 YFSETQ. Trimming took 4 bases from V and 1 from J; bases not matched to a gene: 10. Here the CDR3 reads CASSRRLGEGQETQYF. The CDR3 DNA follows: TGCGCCAGCAGCAGACGGTTGGGGGAGGGCCAAGAGACCCAGTACTTC.

The sample holds a few counts of this clone. The chain has TRBV7-2 and TRBJ1-6; tentatively, D is TRBD1 (5 bases). CDR3 length: 17 residues. Trimming cost V 4 bases and J 7 bases, with 20 bases left between them. Germline V lookup: CDR1 SGHTA, CDR2 FQGNSA. The CDR3 spells CASSSTARAGINSPLHF. As DNA, the CDR3 is TGTGCCAGCAGCTCTACCGCCAGGGCAGGGATAAATTCACCCCTCCACTTT. Using reference TRBV7-2 and TRBJ1-6 for the parts outside the CDR3, the full variable domain is GAGVSQSPSNKVTEKGKDVELRCDPISGHTALYWYRQSLGQGLEFLIYFQGNSAPDKSGLPSDRFSAERTGGSVSTLTIQRTQQEDSAVYLCASSSTARAGINSPLHFGNGTRLTVT.

For this clone: A read error may be the cause here, since a much bigger clone is one base away. The rearrangement joins TRBV4-3 to TRBJ2-6; 12 bases align to TRBD1. The CDR3 covers 22 residues. J gave up 4 bases and V 1 base, and 17 bases lay outside the gene matches. CDR1 is LGHNA, CDR2 YSLEER, per germline. In nucleotides, the CDR3 is TGCGCCAGCAGCCAAGGTGGGGGGGTGACGGGACAGGGGGCTTCGGGGGCCAACGTCCTGACTTTC. Encoded protein: CASSQGGGVTGQGASGANVLTF.

V usage is TRBV9 and J usage is TRBJ1-4, with 8 positions matching TRBD1. The V gene end was trimmed by 4 bases and the J gene end by 8 bases; junction bases not matched to a gene: 10. The CDR3 length is 15 residues. Looked up from germline, CDR1 is SGDLS and CDR2 is YYNGEE. For the CDR3, the DNA is TGTGCCAGCAGCACTGACAGGGGAAGTTGGGAAAAACTGTTTTTT. Translating it yields CASSTDRGSWEKLFF.

The chain couples TRBV3-1 (or the pseudogene TRBV3-2) to TRBJ2-2; 14 nucleotides line up with TRBD2. The CDR3 totals 20 residues. Germline V gene sequence: CDR1 LGHDT, CDR2 YNNKEL (reference sequence). Losses at the gene ends were 0 bases for V and 1 base for J; bases not matched to a gene: 7. As DNA, the CDR3 is TGTGCCAGCAGCCAAGATCGGCTAGGGACTAGCGGGGGGAACACCGGGGAGCTGTTTTTT. Its translation is CASSQDRLGTSGGNTGELFF.

This rearrangement joins TRBV7-2 to TRBJ2-5; 7 nucleotides agree with TRBD1. CDR1 SGHTA and CDR2 FQGNSA come from the germline V gene. The V segment lost 5 bases and the J segment 5 bases; nucleotides outside the gene matches: 11. This CDR3 is 15 amino acids long. This chain's CDR3 is CASSPRDSSWETQYF. DNA of the CDR3: TGTGCCAGCAGCCCCCGGGACAGCTCGTGGGAGACCCAGTACTTC.

V and J are TRBV6-6 and TRBJ2-1; TRBD1 matches at 7 bases. The CDR3 is 14 residues long. J gave up 2 bases and V 6 bases, and 4 bases lay outside the gene matches. The germline V gene has CDR1 MNHNY and CDR2 SVGAGI (reference sequence). The CDR3 DNA follows: TGTGCCAGCAGCACCGGGACAGCCTACAATGAGCAGTTCTTC. Protein sequence: CASSTGTAYNEQFF.

J is TRBJ2-5 and V is TRBV6-5, with D possibly matching TRBD1 (6 bases). CDR3 length: 13 residues. The ends were cut back, 5 bases at V and 1 base at J, with 8 bases in the middle. Germline V gives CDR1 MNHEY, CDR2 SVGAGI. Here the CDR3 DNA reads TGTGCCAGCAGTAAGGACAGCCAAGAGACCCAGTACTTC. This translates into CASSKDSQETQYF.

J is TRBJ1-3 and V is TRBV11-2; a possible D gene is TRBD1 (6 bases). The CDR3 loop spans 17 amino acids. Germline V gene lookup returns CDR1 SGHAT and CDR2 FQNNGV. The V and J ends lost 5 bases and 2 bases respectively, with 19 bases between them. CDR3 bases: TGTGCCAGCAGCGACCGACGCAGGGGTGCCACTGGAAACACCATATATTTT. It codes for CASSDRRRGATGNTIYF.

The chain links TRBV7-9 to TRBJ2-3; 10 positions agree with TRBD1. J lost 2 bases, V lost 4 bases, and 6 bases had no gene match. The CDR3 length is 16 residues. Germline assignment: CDR1 SEHNR and CDR2 FQNEAQ (reference sequence). CDR3 nucleotide sequence: TGTGCCAGCAGCTACCGGGACAGGGGATCCACAGATACGCAGTATTTT. Translation: CASSYRDRGSTDTQYF.

V is TRBV20-1 and J is TRBJ1-1, with D possibly TRBD1 on 5 matching bases. CDR1 DFQATT and CDR2 SNEGSKA come from the germline V gene (reference sequence). The V end was cut by 3 bases, the J end by 0 bases, with 11 bases between. This CDR3 contains 14 residues. CDR3 sequence: CSASPGLLNTEAFF. Written as DNA, the CDR3 is TGCAGTGCTAGTCCGGGACTGTTGAACACTGAAGCTTTCTTT.

The chain recombines TRBV12-3 or TRBV12-4 with TRBJ1-5; 9 nucleotides align to TRBD1. V lost 7 bases to trimming and J lost 6 bases; unmatched junction nucleotides: 4. The length of the CDR3 is 13 residues. The CDR3 protein is CASKGQGFQPQHF. Here the CDR3 DNA reads TGTGCCAGCAAAGGACAGGGGTTTCAGCCCCAGCATTTT.

The chain employs TRBV11-2 and TRBJ2-7; 13 bases are a match to TRBD2. The J segment lost 8 bases and the V segment lost 5 bases, leaving 12 bases of the junction unmatched. This CDR3 has 16 amino acids. Germline V gene data show CDR1 as SGHAT and CDR2 as FQNNGV. Here the CDR3 reads CASSRGLAGAGGQQYF. For the CDR3, the DNA is TGTGCCAGCAGCAGAGGACTAGCGGGAGCCGGCGGACAGCAGTACTTC. Looking up the rest from reference TRBV11-2 and TRBJ2-7 gives the full variable domain: EAGVAQSPRYKIIEKRQSVAFWCNPISGHATLYWYQQILGQGPKLLIQFQNNGVVDDSQLPKDRFSAERLKGVDSTLKIQPAKLEDSAVYLCASSRGLAGAGGQQYFGPGTRLTVT.

The chain links TRBV7-9 to TRBJ2-4, with 12 bases identical to TRBD1. The germline CDR1 and CDR2 sequences are SEHNR and FQNEAQ (reference sequence). J gave up 9 bases and V 5 bases, and 8 bases lay outside the gene matches. This CDR3 is built from 15 residues. In DNA, the CDR3 is TGTGCCAGCAGCGGGACCGGGACAGGGGGCTTCATTCAGTACTTC. Protein: CASSGTGTGGFIQYF.

Comment on this clone: Different DNA sequences within this sample yield the same CDR3. The CDR3 sequence: CASSFQGTGRGETQYF. Written as DNA, the CDR3 is TGTGCCAGCAGCTTCCAGGGGACAGGGAGAGGGGAGACCCAGTACTTC. The chain employs TRBV7-9 and TRBJ2-5; 9 nucleotides line up with TRBD1. Germline trimming cut 3 bases from V and 5 bases from J; bases unmatched to any gene: 10. Per germline, CDR1 SEHNR and CDR2 FQNEAQ (reference sequence). The CDR3 spans 16 residues.

Written as DNA, the CDR3 is TGTGCCAGCAGTTGGGCCAGGGACACTGAAGCTTTCTTT. This translates into CASSWARDTEAFF. This rearrangement joins TRBV27 to TRBJ1-1; maybe TRBD1 (5 bases). Germline-derived CDR1 and CDR2 are MNHEY and SMNVEV (reference sequence). The CDR3 contains 13 residues. With 4 bases removed from V and 3 bases from J, the gap between germline ends came to 9 bases.

This clone came up many times. The chain joins TRBV19 to TRBJ1-2, with TRBD1 as a possible D gene (5 bases). Germline CDR1 reads LNHDA; CDR2 reads SQIVND (reference sequence). The CDR3 contains 10 residues. The V gene lost 7 bases and the J gene lost 9 bases, with 9 bases spanning the gap. The CDR3 coding sequence is TGTGCCAGTAAAGGGGCGAGCTACACCTTC. This encodes CASKGASYTF.